These 17 T cell receptor beta chains came from one sample sequenced in a study of PD-L1 blockade in urothelial cancer. The repertoire was sequenced with immunoSEQ multiplex PCR; TCRdb's copy has only in-frame clones and lacks some. The data show tens of thousands of clones, 85% to 90% seen once. The sequenced sample was PBMCs, obtained around atezolizumab (anti-PD-L1) treatment. The receptor source for this set is a man aged 45-65 years with urothelial cancer.

Points on this clone: Other nucleotide sequences in the sample specify the same CDR3. This chain joins TRBV19 and TRBJ1-5; 9 bases align to TRBD1. In germline, CDR1 is LNHDA, CDR2 SQIVND (reference sequence). There are 13 residues in the CDR3. The CDR3 sequence: CATDRGSNQPQHF. CDR3 DNA sequence: TGTGCGACGGACAGGGGTAGCAATCAGCCCCAGCATTTT.

This clone was detected only a few times. This sequence joins TRBV10-1 and TRBJ1-1; 9 positions agree with TRBD1. CDR1 is WNHNN, CDR2 SYGVQD, per germline (reference sequence). J was trimmed by 10 bases and V by 2 bases; bases with no gene match: 2. This CDR3 is built from 12 residues. The CDR3 loop is CASSEGTGRAFF. CDR3 sequence (DNA): TGCGCCAGCAGTGAGGGGACAGGGCGAGCTTTCTTT.

The rearrangement links TRBV10-1 to TRBJ1-1, with D perhaps matching TRBD1 (6 bases). The CDR3 contains 14 residues. V was shortened by 6 bases and J by 0 bases, with 11 bases between the two germline ends. Germline V gene lookup returns CDR1 WNHNN and CDR2 SYGVQD (reference sequence). The DNA for the CDR3 is TGCGCCAGCAGCCCTTCAGGGGTGAACACTGAAGCTTTCTTT. Translated: CASSPSGVNTEAFF.

Only one count was recorded for this clone. The CDR3 coding sequence is TGTGCCAGCAGCCAGAGGACAGGGAATGGCTACACCTTC. Protein: CASSQRTGNGYTF. This chain uses TRBV7-9 with TRBJ1-2; 8 bases map to TRBD1. J was trimmed by 6 bases and V by 5 bases; bases with no gene match: 5. The CDR3 runs 13 residues. Germline assignment: CDR1 SEHNR and CDR2 FQNEAQ (reference sequence).

J is TRBJ2-3 and V is TRBV11-2; TRBD2 matches at 8 bases. V gave up 0 bases and J gave up 0 bases; unmatched junction bases: 2. The CDR3 consists of 16 residues. The germline CDR1 and CDR2 sequences are SGHAT and FQNNGV. The CDR3 DNA follows: TGTGCCAGCAGCTTAGAAACTAGCGGCAGCACAGATACGCAGTATTTT. It encodes CASSLETSGSTDTQYF.

This clone was detected only once. This chain joins TRBV19 and TRBJ1-4, with no clear D. Looked up from germline, CDR1 is LNHDA and CDR2 is SQIVND (reference sequence). Deletions cut 3 bases from V and 4 bases from J, with 6 bases between. This CDR3 comprises 13 residues. The CDR3 region is CASSIRSNEKLFF. CDR3 bases: TGTGCCAGTAGTATTCGCAGTAATGAAAAACTGTTTTTT.

The rearrangement joins TRBV14 to TRBJ2-1, with 15 bases matching TRBD2. CDR3 length: 21 amino acids. Germline V lookup: CDR1 SGHDN, CDR2 FVKESK. V gave up 4 bases and J gave up 1 base; unmatched junction bases: 14. Here the CDR3 reads CASSLRGGTSGGPRSYNEQFF. CDR3 bases: TGTGCCAGCAGCCTAAGAGGTGGGACTAGCGGGGGGCCCCGTTCCTACAATGAGCAGTTCTTC.

The V gene is TRBV6-5, the J gene TRBJ1-1; 7 nucleotides line up with TRBD1. The CDR3 runs 14 residues. With 4 bases clipped from V and 0 bases from J, the junction kept 2 bases outside the gene matches. Germline lookup yields CDR1 MNHEY and CDR2 SVGAGI. CDR3 DNA: TGTGCCAGCAGTTGGGACAGCTTGAACACTGAAGCTTTCTTT. The encoded protein is CASSWDSLNTEAFF.

V usage is TRBV27 and J usage is TRBJ2-4; TRBD2 matches 7 bases. The CDR3 is made up of 14 amino acids. The germline gives CDR1 MNHEY, CDR2 SMNVEV (reference sequence). The J segment lost 7 bases and the V segment lost 0 bases, leaving 3 bases of the junction unmatched. The CDR3 DNA sequence: TGTGCCAGCAGTTTATCGTGGGAGGGTAACATTCAGTACTTC. This encodes CASSLSWEGNIQYF.

The chain recombines TRBV5-6 with TRBJ2-7; the D gene is possibly TRBD2 (6 bases). V lost 3 bases and J 0 bases, leaving 13 bases between the germline ends. Germline CDR1 reads SGHDT; CDR2 reads YYEEEE. This CDR3 contains 15 residues. The CDR3 DNA reads as TGTGCCAGCAGCTCTGGGGACTCGGGCTCCTACGAGCAGTACTTC. Amino acids: CASSSGDSGSYEQYF.

V gene TRBV19 combines with J gene TRBJ1-2; possibly TRBD1 for D (6 bases). Germline-derived CDR1 and CDR2 are LNHDA and SQIVND (reference sequence). The CDR3 is made up of 13 amino acids. Trimming pared 6 bases from V and 6 bases from J, leaving 14 bases between. Here the CDR3 reads CASSPRGEDGYTF. CDR3 in DNA: TGTGCCAGTAGCCCCAGGGGAGAGGATGGCTACACCTTC. The variable domain in full, with the rest retrieved from reference TRBV19 and TRBJ1-2, is DGGITQSPKYLFRKEGQNVTLSCEQNLNHDAMYWYRQDPGQGLRLIYYSQIVNDFQKGDIAEGYSVSREKKESFPLTVTSAQKNPTAFYLCASSPRGEDGYTFGSGTRLTVV.

The V and J genes are TRBV18 and TRBJ1-5; 7 nucleotides line up with TRBD1. The V gene end was trimmed by 2 bases and the J gene end by 1 base; junction bases not matched to a gene: 2. Germline CDR1 and CDR2: KGHSH and LQKENI. The CDR3 runs to 15 residues. The CDR3 spells CASSPRGQSNQPQHF. The CDR3 nucleotides are TGTGCCAGCTCACCAAGGGGGCAGAGCAATCAGCCCCAGCATTTT.

The chain employs TRBV19 and TRBJ2-7, with TRBD1 identical over 7 bases. V gave up 5 bases and J gave up 2 bases; unmatched junction bases: 9. Germline-derived CDR1 and CDR2 are LNHDA and SQIVND (reference sequence). CDR3 length: 15 residues. The chain's CDR3 is CASSARRTGPYEQYF. The CDR3, as DNA: TGTGCCAGTAGTGCCCGTCGGACAGGTCCCTACGAGCAGTACTTC.

The V call is TRBV7-8, the J call TRBJ2-7; 9 bases are shared with TRBD2. Trimming at V came to 1 base and at J to 3 bases, leaving 13 bases not matched to a gene. The CDR3 loop spans 18 amino acids. The germline V gene has CDR1 SGHVS and CDR2 FQNEAQ. The CDR3 reads CASSLGAGGPTGHYEQYF. CDR3 in DNA: TGTGCCAGCAGCTTAGGGGCGGGAGGGCCGACGGGTCACTACGAGCAGTACTTC.

The V call is TRBV5-4, the J call TRBJ2-7, with 7 bases lining up with TRBD2. CDR3 length equals 15 residues. V lost 4 bases and J lost 3; bases outside the gene matches: 10. The germline V gene encodes CDR1 SGHNT and CDR2 YYREEE (reference sequence). CDR3 DNA: TGTGCCAGCAGCCTAAGAGCGGGATTAAGCTACGAGCAGTACTTC. The encoded protein is CASSLRAGLSYEQYF.

The DNA of the CDR3 is TGTGCCAGCAGTATGCTAAAGACAGTACCGGAGACCCAGTACTTC. It translates to CASSMLKTVPETQYF. This chain joins TRBV27 and TRBJ2-5; D is possibly TRBD1 (5 bases). The length of the CDR3 is 15 residues. The germline V and J ends were trimmed by 5 bases and 5 bases, with 18 bases remaining between them. Germline-derived CDR1 and CDR2 are MNHEY and SMNVEV (reference sequence).

This clone was seen a handful of times. The chain uses TRBV7-9 and TRBJ1-1, with 7 bases aligning to TRBD1. The CDR3 spans 18 residues. Germline CDR1 and CDR2: SEHNR and FQNEAQ (reference sequence). Unmatched junction bases numbered 15, after V lost 2 bases and J lost 3 bases. The CDR3 sequence is CASSLFLGQGQAYTEAFF. CDR3 DNA sequence: TGTGCCAGCAGCTTATTCTTAGGGCAAGGACAGGCCTACACTGAAGCTTTCTTT.